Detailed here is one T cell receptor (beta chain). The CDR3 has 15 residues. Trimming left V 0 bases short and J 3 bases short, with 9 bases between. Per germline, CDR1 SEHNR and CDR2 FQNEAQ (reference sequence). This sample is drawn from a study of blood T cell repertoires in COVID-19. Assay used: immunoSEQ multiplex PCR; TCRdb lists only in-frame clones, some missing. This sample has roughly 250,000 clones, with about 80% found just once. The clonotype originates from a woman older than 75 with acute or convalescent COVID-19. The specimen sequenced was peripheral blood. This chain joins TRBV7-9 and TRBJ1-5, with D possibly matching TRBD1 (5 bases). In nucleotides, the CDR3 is TGTGCCAGCAGCTTAGCGTCAGGGATCAATCAGCCCCAGCATTTT. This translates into CASSLASGINQPQHF. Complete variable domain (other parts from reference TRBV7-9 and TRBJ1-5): DTGVSQNPRHKITKRGQNVTFRCDPISEHNRLYWYRQTLGQGPEFLTYFQNEAQLEKSRLLSDRFSAERPKGSFSTLEIQRTEQGDSAMYLCASSLASGINQPQHFGDGTRLSIL.